The rows below give T cell receptor beta chains drawn from one sample of a study of blood T cell repertoires in COVID-19. Assay: immunoSEQ multiplex PCR; the TCRdb copy retains only in-frame clones and omits some. The repertoire holds 55,000 to 70,000 clones, with 78% as singletons. The sequenced sample consisted of peripheral blood. Source of these receptors: a human donor in a cohort sampled during active COVID-19. The CDR3 runs from the conserved cysteine through the conserved F or W. Clone size is given for some rows only: seen once, a few or many times, or a class if the clone is expanded.

CDR3 protein: CASSQVLAGVPDTQYF; clone size: few; V gene: TRBV4-1
CDR3 protein: CASSPRQGDKYEQYF; clone size: once; V gene: TRBV18
CDR3 protein: CASSQDLTPGEHEQYF; clone size: .; V gene: TRBV4-1
CDR3 protein: CASRVSTGGYTF; clone size: .; V gene: TRBV12-3/TRBV12-4
CDR3 protein: CASSPGADTQYF; clone size: .; V gene: TRBV27
CDR3 protein: CASRAGTTTEQYF; clone size: .; V gene: TRBV2
CDR3 protein: CASSLGVPYEQYF; clone size: .; V gene: TRBV5-8
CDR3 protein: CASSINRGNEQFF; clone size: .; V gene: TRBV19
CDR3 protein: CATSKKGTGGYEQYF; clone size: many; V gene: TRBV15
CDR3 protein: CASSQDPTAANEKLFF; clone size: once; V gene: TRBV4-2
CDR3 protein: CASSLVDSYYGYTF; clone size: .; V gene: TRBV5-4
CDR3 protein: CASSQRTGRKSTDTQYF; clone size: .; V gene: TRBV14
CDR3 protein: CASRRQGSSYNSPLHF; clone size: .; V gene: TRBV6-4
CDR3 protein: CASSTRDRGRHEQYF; clone size: .; V gene: TRBV6-6
CDR3 protein: CATSRRLAGETYEQYF; clone size: once; V gene: TRBV15
CDR3 protein: CASSLPRTGYNEQFF; clone size: .; V gene: TRBV7-8
CDR3 protein: CASSLAQANTEAFF; clone size: .; V gene: TRBV7-9
CDR3 protein: CASSWTGGKEQYF; clone size: .; V gene: TRBV11-2
CDR3 protein: CASSTDRGLRGYTF; clone size: .; V gene: TRBV6-5
CDR3 protein: CASTKTGGTDTQYF; clone size: .; V gene: TRBV19
CDR3 protein: CASSLYTGTGRSSPLHF; clone size: .; V gene: TRBV5-1
CDR3 protein: CASSRTSGSYEQYF; clone size: .; V gene: TRBV18
CDR3 protein: CAITPGPGAEGAFF; clone size: .; V gene: TRBV10-3
CDR3 protein: CASSSTGGSAGANVLTF; clone size: .; V gene: TRBV5-1
CDR3 protein: CASSPQRGSISYEQYF; clone size: .; V gene: TRBV5-4
CDR3 protein: CAWSVDTYTGELFF; clone size: once; V gene: TRBV30
CDR3 protein: CASTRQGFNQPQHF; clone size: .; V gene: TRBV5-6
CDR3 protein: CASSLVTSAETQYF; clone size: .; V gene: TRBV5-4
CDR3 protein: CASSFPTSGGSNTGELFF; clone size: few; V gene: TRBV7-9
CDR3 protein: CASSPWGDTGELFF; clone size: few; V gene: TRBV18
CDR3 protein: CASRPDRGRGEQYF; clone size: once; V gene: TRBV6-5
CDR3 protein: CASSYDSAIYEQYF; clone size: .; V gene: TRBV7-8
CDR3 protein: CASSLGRAGYEQYF; clone size: .; V gene: TRBV7-6
CDR3 protein: CASSSQTAGEQYF; clone size: .; V gene: TRBV7-2
CDR3 protein: CASRRSSKLLAGDLLYEQYF; clone size: .; V gene: TRBV19
CDR3 protein: CASSKISGRSSYEQYF; clone size: .; V gene: TRBV21-1
CDR3 protein: CAWDRDYEQYF; clone size: .; V gene: TRBV30
CDR3 protein: CASSLGLAGSPFSYEQYF; clone size: .; V gene: TRBV7-8
CDR3 protein: CASSSLDRGIAQETQYF; clone size: .; V gene: TRBV7-9
CDR3 protein: CASSVSPGGNQPQHF; clone size: .; V gene: TRBV9
CDR3 protein: CASSLQESYEQYF; clone size: many; V gene: TRBV5-8
CDR3 protein: CASSPAGYGAQHF; clone size: .; V gene: TRBV18
CDR3 protein: CASSQEGMGPNEPQHF; clone size: .; V gene: TRBV3-1/TRBV3-2
CDR3 protein: CASSRSDGYTF; clone size: .; V gene: TRBV7-9
CDR3 protein: CAGRDRDGYTF; clone size: few; V gene: TRBV2
CDR3 protein: CASSLGQFSYEQYF; clone size: .; V gene: TRBV11-2
CDR3 protein: CASSFQGLSGYTF; clone size: .; V gene: TRBV12-3/TRBV12-4